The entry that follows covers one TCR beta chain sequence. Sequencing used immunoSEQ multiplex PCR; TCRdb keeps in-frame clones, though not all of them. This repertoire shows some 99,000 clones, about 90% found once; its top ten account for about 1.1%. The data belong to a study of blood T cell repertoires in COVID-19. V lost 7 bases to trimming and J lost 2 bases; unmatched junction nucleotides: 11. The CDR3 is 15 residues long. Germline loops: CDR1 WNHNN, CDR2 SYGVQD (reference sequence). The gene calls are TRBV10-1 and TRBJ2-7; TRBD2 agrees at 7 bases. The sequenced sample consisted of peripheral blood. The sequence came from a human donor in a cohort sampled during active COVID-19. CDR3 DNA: TGCGCCAGCATGGAAAATAGCGGGCCAACCTACGAGCAGTACTTC. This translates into CASMENSGPTYEQYF.